One and the same sample provided the 18 T cell receptor beta chains below, sequenced in a study of blood T cell repertoires in COVID-19. Profiled with immunoSEQ multiplex PCR; TCRdb holds only in-frame clones, not every one. The data contain about 270,000 clones, under 90% of them seen just once; the ten biggest clones take up about 2%. The sequenced sample consisted of PBMCs or T cells enriched from blood (not recorded which). These receptors came from a woman in her fifties or sixties who had recovered from COVID-19.

This chain connects TRBV2 to TRBJ2-7; possible D gene TRBD2, 6 bases. The length of the CDR3 is 16 residues. Germline-derived CDR1 and CDR2 are SNHLY and FYNNEI. The V gene lost 3 bases and the J gene lost 2 bases, with 17 bases spanning the gap. The CDR3 region has the DNA TGTGCCAGCAGTGACCCAGTAGCGGAAAACCCCTACGAGCAGTACTTC. Protein product: CASSDPVAENPYEQYF.

J is TRBJ1-2 and V is TRBV6-5; no firm D call. Deletions cut 7 bases from V and 8 bases from J, with 14 bases between. CDR1 is MNHEY and CDR2 is SVGAGI in the germline V gene. CDR3 size: 12 residues. The CDR3 spells CASITQSSGYTF. The CDR3 bases are TGTGCCAGCATAACGCAGTCGTCGGGCTACACCTTC.

In nucleotides, the CDR3 is TGCGCCAGCAGCTCCCAGTCCGTTGGAGACACTGAAGCTTTCTTT. This codes for CASSSQSVGDTEAFF. The rearrangement uses TRBV5-1 and TRBJ1-1; D ambiguous. Deletions cut 3 bases from V and 3 bases from J, with 15 bases between. The CDR3 runs 15 residues. The germline gives CDR1 SGHRS, CDR2 YFSETQ.

V and J are TRBV18 and TRBJ2-1; tentatively, D is TRBD1 (5 bases). This CDR3 comprises 13 residues. Germline loops: CDR1 KGHSH, CDR2 LQKENI. The germline V and J ends were trimmed by 6 bases and 4 bases, with 10 bases remaining between them. The CDR3 DNA sequence: TGTGCCAGCTCCCAGGGTCTATACAATGAGCAGTTCTTC. The encoded protein is CASSQGLYNEQFF. The variable domain in full, completed from reference TRBV18 and TRBJ2-1, reads NAGVMQNPRHLVRRRGQEARLRCSPMKGHSHVYWYRQLPEEGLKFMVYLQKENIIDESGMPKERFSAEFPKEGPSILRIQQVVRGDSAAYFCASSQGLYNEQFFGPGTRLTVL.

This chain connects TRBV24-1 to TRBJ2-1; D ambiguous. Trimming removed 4 bases at V and 0 bases at J, with 18 bases between. The CDR3 sequence is 18 residues long. The V gene's germline CDR1 is KGHDR and CDR2 SFDVKD. The CDR3 spells CATSDPNPGKSSYNEQFF. In DNA, the CDR3 is TGTGCCACCAGTGACCCGAACCCCGGTAAGAGCTCCTACAATGAGCAGTTCTTC.

This chain links TRBV6-5 with TRBJ1-2; TRBD1 is a possible D gene (6 bases). CDR3 length: 13 residues. V lost 6 bases and J lost 1, with 9 bases in between. CDR1 is MNHEY, CDR2 SVGAGI, per germline. The CDR3 coding sequence is TGTGCCAGCAGCCGGACAGTTAACTATGGCTACACCTTC. Protein sequence: CASSRTVNYGYTF.

This clone was counted once. The V and J genes are TRBV5-1 and TRBJ2-2; D gene ambiguous. The CDR3 has 13 residues. V was trimmed by 6 bases and J by 2 bases, leaving 8 bases between them. Germline CDR1 and CDR2: SGHRS and YFSETQ. CDR3 protein: CASTVENTGELFF. The DNA of the CDR3 is TGCGCCAGCACGGTTGAAAACACCGGGGAGCTGTTTTTT.

This sequence joins TRBV5-1 and TRBJ1-2; possibly TRBD1 for D (6 bases). Trimming cost V 0 bases and J 2 bases, with 11 bases left between them. The length of the CDR3 is 15 residues. The germline CDR1 and CDR2 sequences are SGHRS and YFSETQ. In nucleotides, the CDR3 is TGCGCCAGCAGCTTGGAACAGGGTCGAAACTATGGCTACACCTTC. Its translation is CASSLEQGRNYGYTF.

This chain uses TRBV19 with TRBJ2-1, with 7 bases lining up with TRBD1. Per germline, CDR1 LNHDA and CDR2 SQIVND (reference sequence). The V gene end was trimmed by 5 bases and the J gene end by 3 bases; junction bases not matched to a gene: 10. The CDR3 is 16 residues long. CDR3 amino acids: CASSPLRGQHYNEQFF. The CDR3 DNA follows: TGTGCCAGTAGTCCCCTCCGGGGACAGCACTACAATGAGCAGTTCTTC. Looking up the rest from reference TRBV19 and TRBJ2-1 gives the full variable domain: DGGITQSPKYLFRKEGQNVTLSCEQNLNHDAMYWYRQDPGQGLRLIYYSQIVNDFQKGDIAEGYSVSREKKESFPLTVTSAQKNPTAFYLCASSPLRGQHYNEQFFGPGTRLTVL.

The V call is TRBV12-5, the J call TRBJ1-1, with 7 bases aligning to TRBD1. The V segment lost 6 bases and the J segment 2 bases; nucleotides outside the gene matches: 12. The CDR3 runs to 16 residues. Germline V gene data show CDR1 as LGHNT and CDR2 as FRNRAP. The CDR3 region has the DNA TGTGCTAGTGGAACGAATGCCGGGACAGCTAACACTGAAGCTTTCTTT. It specifies CASGTNAGTANTEAFF.

This rearrangement joins TRBV28 to TRBJ1-5; D not resolved. Per germline, CDR1 MDHEN and CDR2 SYDVKM. The CDR3 runs to 12 residues. V was trimmed by 5 bases and J by 6 bases, leaving 8 bases between them. The CDR3 DNA reads as TGTGCCAGCAGTCCCTATATTCAGCCCCAGCATTTT. Translating gives CASSPYIQPQHF.

The chain links TRBV28 to TRBJ1-6; unclear D gene. The CDR3 is 12 amino acids. The V end was cut by 4 bases, the J end by 8 bases, with 6 bases between. The germline gives CDR1 MDHEN, CDR2 SYDVKM. This CDR3 is CASSSAYSPLHF. CDR3 bases: TGTGCCAGCAGTTCAGCGTATTCACCCCTCCACTTT.

This clone was picked up one time. CDR3 protein: CAREAGDSNQPQHF. In DNA, the CDR3 is TGTGCCAGGGAGGCCGGGGATAGCAATCAGCCCCAGCATTTT. The rearrangement links TRBV9 to TRBJ1-5; D unclear. Per the germline V gene, CDR1 is SGDLS and CDR2 is YYNGEE. Trimming removed 8 bases from V and 0 bases from J, with 12 bases in between. The CDR3 covers 14 residues. The entire variable domain, with the rest obtained from reference TRBV9 and TRBJ1-5, is as follows: DSGVTQTPKHLITATGQRVTLRCSPRSGDLSVYWYQQSLDQGLQFLIQYYNGEERAKGNILERFSAQQFPDLHSELNLSSLELGDSALYFCAREAGDSNQPQHFGDGTRLSIL.

V usage is TRBV5-1 and J usage is TRBJ2-1; D may be TRBD1 (5 bases). The V and J ends lost 5 bases and 0 bases respectively, with 12 bases between them. The CDR3 is made up of 15 amino acids. The germline CDR1 and CDR2 sequences are SGHRS and YFSETQ. Here the CDR3 DNA reads TGCGCCAGCAGTCCAGGGTGGTCCTCCTACAATGAGCAGTTCTTC. Translated, it gives CASSPGWSSYNEQFF.

The sample holds one count of this clone. The chain joins TRBV10-3 to TRBJ2-1, with D hard to call. V dropped 0 bases and J dropped 3 bases, with 9 bases sitting between them. Per the germline V gene, CDR1 is ENHRY and CDR2 is SYGVKD. This CDR3 comprises 15 residues. The CDR3 region is CAISESTGNYNEQFF. DNA of the CDR3: TGTGCCATCAGTGAGTCGACGGGTAACTACAATGAGCAGTTCTTC.

The V call is TRBV7-9, the J call TRBJ2-1; 9 bases line up with TRBD2. V was clipped by 1 base and J by 2 bases; unmatched bases: 6. The CDR3 loop spans 17 amino acids. CDR1 SEHNR and CDR2 FQNEAQ come from the germline V gene (reference sequence). In nucleotides, the CDR3 is TGTGCCAGCAGCTTAGACCCCTCTAGCGGGACCTACAATGAGCAGTTCTTC. It encodes CASSLDPSSGTYNEQFF.

This chain connects TRBV7-9 to TRBJ1-2, with TRBD1 as a possible D gene (5 bases). V lost 6 bases to trimming and J lost 3 bases, with 14 bases between them. Germline V gene sequence: CDR1 SEHNR, CDR2 FQNEAQ (reference sequence). The CDR3 is 14 residues long. CDR3 protein: CASRSMTEHYGYTF. In nucleotides, the CDR3 is TGTGCCAGCAGATCAATGACAGAACACTATGGCTACACCTTC.

CDR3 protein: CASSVATLSISGSGEQFF. The CDR3 DNA reads TGTGCCAGCAGCGTAGCTACGCTAAGCATTAGCGGGAGTGGTGAGCAGTTCTTC. This sequence joins TRBV9 and TRBJ2-1; 9 bases align to TRBD2. The length of the CDR3 is 18 residues. CDR1 is SGDLS and CDR2 is YYNGEE in the germline V gene. The junction had 16 bases not matched to a gene; V was cut back by 0 bases and J by 9 bases.